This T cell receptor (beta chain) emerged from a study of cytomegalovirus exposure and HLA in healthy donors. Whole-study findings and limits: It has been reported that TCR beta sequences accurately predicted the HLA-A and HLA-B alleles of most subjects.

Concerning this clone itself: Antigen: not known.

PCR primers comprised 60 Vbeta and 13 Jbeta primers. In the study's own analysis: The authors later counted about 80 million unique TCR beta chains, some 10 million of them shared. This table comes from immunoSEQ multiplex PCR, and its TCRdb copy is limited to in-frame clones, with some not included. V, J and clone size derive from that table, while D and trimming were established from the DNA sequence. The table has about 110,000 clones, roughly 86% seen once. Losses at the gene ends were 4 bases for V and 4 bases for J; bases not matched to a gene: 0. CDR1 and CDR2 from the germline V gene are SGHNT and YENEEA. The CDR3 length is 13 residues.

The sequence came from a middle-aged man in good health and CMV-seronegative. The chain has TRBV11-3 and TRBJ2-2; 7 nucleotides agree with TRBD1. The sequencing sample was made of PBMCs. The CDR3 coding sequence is TGTGCCAGCAGCTGGGACAGCACCGGGGAGCTGTTTTTT. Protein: CASSWDSTGELFF.